The clone carrying this T cell receptor (beta chain) showed up just a few times. Its specificity is not known. The data were produced by immunoSEQ multiplex PCR, yet TCRdb's version contains in-frame clones alone and is incomplete. The data contain tens of thousands of clones, 81% of them singletons. V lost 4 bases and J 3 bases, leaving 15 bases between the germline ends. The germline CDR1 and CDR2 sequences are SGHNT and YENEEA. The CDR3 runs 15 residues. These data are taken from a study of OX40 agonist ivuxolimab in advanced cancers. Turning to the study itself: Males comprised 82.7% of the group, whose mean age was approximately 60 years (range about 20 to 85).

Findings of the study overall: In the 0.1-3.0 mg/kg groups, partial responders showed among the lowest expansion.

The rearrangement uses TRBV11-3 and TRBJ2-5; D not certain. The sequence was obtained from an adult with an advanced solid tumor such as melanoma, head and neck, liver or kidney cancer. This material consisted of CD4+ or CD8+ T cells sorted from blood, taken in a trial of the OX40 agonist ivuxolimab. The CDR3 reads CASSSPRQIEETQYF. The CDR3 nucleotides are TGTGCCAGCAGCTCCCCACGGCAGATTGAAGAGACCCAGTACTTC.